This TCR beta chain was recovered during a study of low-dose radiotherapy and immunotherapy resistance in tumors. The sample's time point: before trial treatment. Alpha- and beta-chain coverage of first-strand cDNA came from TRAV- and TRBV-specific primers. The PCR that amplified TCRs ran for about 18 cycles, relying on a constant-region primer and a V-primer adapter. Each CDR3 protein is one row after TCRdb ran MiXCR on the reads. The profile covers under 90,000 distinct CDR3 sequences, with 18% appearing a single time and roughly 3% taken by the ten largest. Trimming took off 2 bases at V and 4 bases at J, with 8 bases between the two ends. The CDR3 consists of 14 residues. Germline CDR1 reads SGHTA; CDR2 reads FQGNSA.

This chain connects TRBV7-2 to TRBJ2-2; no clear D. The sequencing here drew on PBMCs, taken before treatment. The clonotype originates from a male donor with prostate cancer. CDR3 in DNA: TGTGCCAGCAGCTTAAGCCGGCTCACCGGGGAGCTGTTTTTT. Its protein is CASSLSRLTGELFF.